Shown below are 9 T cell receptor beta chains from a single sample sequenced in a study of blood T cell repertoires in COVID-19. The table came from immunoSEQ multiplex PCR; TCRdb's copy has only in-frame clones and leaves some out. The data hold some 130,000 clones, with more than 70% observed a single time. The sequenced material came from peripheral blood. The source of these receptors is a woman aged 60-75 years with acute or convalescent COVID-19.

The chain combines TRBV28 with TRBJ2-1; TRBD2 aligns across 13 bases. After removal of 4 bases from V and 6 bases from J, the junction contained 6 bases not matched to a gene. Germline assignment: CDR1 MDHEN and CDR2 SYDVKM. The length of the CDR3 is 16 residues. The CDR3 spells CASSSSGTSGINEQFF. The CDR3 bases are TGTGCCAGCAGTTCCTCCGGGACTAGCGGGATCAATGAGCAGTTCTTC.

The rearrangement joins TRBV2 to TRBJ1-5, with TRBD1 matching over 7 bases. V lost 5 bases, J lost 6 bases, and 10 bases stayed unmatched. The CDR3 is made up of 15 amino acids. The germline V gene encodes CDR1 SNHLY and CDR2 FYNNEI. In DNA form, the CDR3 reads TGTGCCAGCAGTAGGGACAGTGGGGGACCTCAGCCCCAGCATTTT. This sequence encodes CASSRDSGGPQPQHF.

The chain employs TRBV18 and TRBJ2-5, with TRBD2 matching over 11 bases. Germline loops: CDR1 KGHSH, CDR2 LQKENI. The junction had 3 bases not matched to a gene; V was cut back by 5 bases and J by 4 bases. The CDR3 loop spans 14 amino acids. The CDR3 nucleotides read TGTGCCAGCTCATACGGACTAGCGGGAGAGACCCAGTACTTC. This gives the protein CASSYGLAGETQYF.

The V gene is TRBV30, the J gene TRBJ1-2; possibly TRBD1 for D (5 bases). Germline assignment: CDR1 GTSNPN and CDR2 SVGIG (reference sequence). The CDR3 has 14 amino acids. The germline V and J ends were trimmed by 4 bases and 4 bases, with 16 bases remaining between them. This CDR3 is CAWIQLKGIYGYTF. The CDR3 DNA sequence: TGTGCCTGGATTCAGTTGAAGGGGATCTATGGCTACACCTTC.

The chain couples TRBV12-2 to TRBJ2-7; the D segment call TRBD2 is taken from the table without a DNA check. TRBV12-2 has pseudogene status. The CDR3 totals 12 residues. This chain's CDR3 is CASLKKGGEQYV. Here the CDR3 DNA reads TGTGCAAGTCTCAAAAAAGGAGGTGAGCAGTACGTC.

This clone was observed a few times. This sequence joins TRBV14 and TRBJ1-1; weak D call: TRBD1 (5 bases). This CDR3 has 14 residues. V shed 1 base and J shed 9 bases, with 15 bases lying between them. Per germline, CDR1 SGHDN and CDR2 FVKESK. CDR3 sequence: CASSQVKGRGKAFF. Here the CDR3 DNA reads TGTGCCAGCAGCCAAGTCAAGGGCCGGGGGAAAGCTTTCTTT.

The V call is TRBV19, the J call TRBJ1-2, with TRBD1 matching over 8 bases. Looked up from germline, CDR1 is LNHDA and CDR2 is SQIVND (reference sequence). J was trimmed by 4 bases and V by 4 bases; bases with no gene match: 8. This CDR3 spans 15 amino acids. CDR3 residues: CASSTGQASSYGYTF. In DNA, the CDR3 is TGTGCCAGTAGTACGGGACAGGCCTCCTCCTATGGCTACACCTTC.

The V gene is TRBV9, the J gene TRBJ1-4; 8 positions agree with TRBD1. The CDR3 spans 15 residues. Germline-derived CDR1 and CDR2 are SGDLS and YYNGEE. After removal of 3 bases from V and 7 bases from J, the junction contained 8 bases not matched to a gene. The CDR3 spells CASSGGQGSVEKLFF. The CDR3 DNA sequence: TGTGCCAGCAGCGGAGGACAGGGTTCCGTTGAAAAACTGTTTTTT.

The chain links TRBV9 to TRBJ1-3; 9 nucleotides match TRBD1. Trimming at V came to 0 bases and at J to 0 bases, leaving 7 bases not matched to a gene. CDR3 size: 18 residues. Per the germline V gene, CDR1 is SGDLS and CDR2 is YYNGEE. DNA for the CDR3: TGTGCCAGCAGCGTAGCCGGGACAGGGCTGCTCTCTGGAAACACCATATATTTT. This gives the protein CASSVAGTGLLSGNTIYF.